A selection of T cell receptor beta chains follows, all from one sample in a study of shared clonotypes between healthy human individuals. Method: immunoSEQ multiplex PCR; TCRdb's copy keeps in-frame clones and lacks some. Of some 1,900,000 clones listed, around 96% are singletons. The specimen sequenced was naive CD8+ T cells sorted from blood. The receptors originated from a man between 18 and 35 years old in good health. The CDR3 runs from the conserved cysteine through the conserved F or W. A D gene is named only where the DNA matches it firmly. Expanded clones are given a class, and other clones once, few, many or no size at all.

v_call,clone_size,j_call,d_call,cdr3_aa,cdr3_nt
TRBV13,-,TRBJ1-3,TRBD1,CASSPDRAGNTIYF,TGTGCCAGCAGCCCGGACAGGGCAGGAAACACCATATATTTT
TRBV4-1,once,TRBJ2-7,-,CASSHSPAYEQYF,TGCGCCAGCAGCCATTCTCCAGCCTACGAGCAGTACTTC
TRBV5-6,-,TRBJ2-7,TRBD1,CASSHRDRDEQYF,TGTGCCAGCAGCCACCGGGACAGGGACGAGCAGTACTTC
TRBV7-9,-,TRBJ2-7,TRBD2,CASSSLAGLSYEQYF,TGTGCCAGCAGCTCTCTAGCGGGGCTCTCCTACGAGCAGTACTTC
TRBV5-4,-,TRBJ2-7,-,CASTLGGTDEQYF,TGTGCCAGCACCCTTGGGGGAACCGACGAGCAGTACTTC
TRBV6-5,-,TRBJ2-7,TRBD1,CASSVTTGGYEQYF,TGTGCCAGCAGCGTGACGACAGGGGGCTACGAGCAGTACTTC
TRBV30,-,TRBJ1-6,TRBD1,CAWSAIPAGTGAYSYNSPLHF,TGTGCCTGGAGTGCCATTCCTGCCGGGACAGGGGCATACTCCTATAATTCACCCCTCCACTTT
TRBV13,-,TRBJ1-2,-,CASKRRGEGHHTF,TGTGCTAGCAAACGCCGGGGCGAGGGACATCACACCTTC
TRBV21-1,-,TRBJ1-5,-,CASSKQIRGPDQPQHF,TGTGCCAGCAGCAAGCAAATAAGGGGGCCCGATCAGCCCCAGCATTTT
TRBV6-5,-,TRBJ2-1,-,CASRQNSYNEQFF,TGTGCCAGCAGGCAGAACTCCTACAATGAGCAGTTCTTC
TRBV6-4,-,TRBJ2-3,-,CARPPGLLDTQYF,TGTGCCCGCCCCCCGGGACTCTTAGATACGCAGTATTTT
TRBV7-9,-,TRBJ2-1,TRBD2,CASSFPLAGEYNEQFF,TGTGCCAGCAGCTTTCCACTAGCGGGAGAATACAATGAGCAGTTCTTC
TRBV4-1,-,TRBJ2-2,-,CASSQQTPNTGELFF,TGCGCCAGCAGCCAGCAGACACCGAACACCGGGGAGCTGTTTTTT
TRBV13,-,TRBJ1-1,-,CASSWTGTEAFF,TGTGCCAGCAGCTGGACGGGGACTGAAGCTTTCTTT
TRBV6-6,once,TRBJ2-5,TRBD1,CASRDRGWETQYF,TGTGCCAGCAGGGACAGGGGATGGGAGACCCAGTACTTC
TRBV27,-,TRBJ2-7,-,CASSLGAAGRNEQYF,TGTGCCAGCAGTTTAGGGGCAGCCGGGAGAAACGAGCAGTACTTC
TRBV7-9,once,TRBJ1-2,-,CASSLGRAANYGYTF,TGTGCCAGCAGCTTAGGGCGGGCAGCTAACTATGGCTACACCTTC
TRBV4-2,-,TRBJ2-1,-,CASSYTAVTYNEQFF,TGTGCCAGCAGCTATACAGCGGTTACTTACAATGAGCAGTTCTTC
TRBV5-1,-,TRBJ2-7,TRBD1,CASNAGTGGAKGNEQYF,TGCGCCAGCAACGCGGGGACAGGGGGCGCGAAGGGCAACGAGCAGTACTTC
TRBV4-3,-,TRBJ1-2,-,CASSQDTGASYGYTF,TGCGCCAGCAGCCAAGATACGGGGGCAAGCTATGGCTACACCTTC
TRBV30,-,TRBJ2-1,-,CASEGSGFYNEQFF,TGTGCCTCCGAGGGGTCAGGGTTCTACAATGAGCAGTTCTTC
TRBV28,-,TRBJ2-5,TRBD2,CASRYAGEGFETQYF,TGTGCCAGCAGATACGCCGGGGAGGGGTTTGAGACCCAGTACTTC
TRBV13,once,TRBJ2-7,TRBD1,CASSPDRGNAFEQYF,TGTGCCAGCAGCCCGGACAGGGGAAATGCTTTCGAGCAGTACTTC
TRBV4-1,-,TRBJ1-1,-,CASSQALGNTEAFF,TGCGCCAGCAGCCAAGCTCTTGGGAACACTGAAGCTTTCTTT
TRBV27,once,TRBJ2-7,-,CASSLGSEWTYEQYF,TGTGCCAGCAGTTTAGGTAGCGAATGGACCTACGAGCAGTACTTC
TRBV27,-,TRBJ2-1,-,CASSLDTADSYNEQFF,TGTGCCAGCAGTTTGGACACGGCAGACTCCTACAATGAGCAGTTCTTC
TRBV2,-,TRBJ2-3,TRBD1,CAGGLAGGLTDTQYF,TGTGCCGGGGGTTTGGCAGGGGGCCTTACAGATACGCAGTATTTT
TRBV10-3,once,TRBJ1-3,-,CAISGDFTGNTIYF,TGTGCCATCAGTGGGGACTTTACTGGAAACACCATATATTTT
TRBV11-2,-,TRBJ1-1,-,CASSYLFPNTEAFF,TGTGCCAGCAGCTACCTCTTCCCGAACACTGAAGCTTTCTTT
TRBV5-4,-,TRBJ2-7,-,CASSLGASEQYF,TGTGCCAGCAGCTTGGGCGCGAGCGAGCAGTACTTC
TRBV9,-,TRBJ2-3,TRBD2,CASSGRDYTDTQYF,TGTGCCAGCAGCGGCAGGGACTACACAGATACGCAGTATTTT
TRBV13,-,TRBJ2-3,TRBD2,CASSMTSGGAEGDTQYF,TGTGCCAGCAGCATGACTAGCGGGGGGGCCGAAGGAGATACGCAGTATTTT
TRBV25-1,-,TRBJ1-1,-,CASSDTEDSAAFF,TGTGCCAGCAGTGACACGGAGGATTCTGCAGCTTTCTTT
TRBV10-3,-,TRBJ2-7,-,CAISESTSRGNEQYF,TGTGCCATCAGTGAGTCGACTAGCAGGGGGAACGAGCAGTACTTC
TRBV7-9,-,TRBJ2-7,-,CASSASGSSPFLLPYF,TGTGCCAGCAGCGCCTCCGGGTCCAGCCCGTTTCTGTTGCCGTACTTC
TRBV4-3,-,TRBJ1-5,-,CASSQLTGANQPQHF,TGCGCCAGCAGCCAATTGACAGGAGCAAATCAGCCCCAGCATTTT